This T cell receptor beta chain was profiled in a study of shared clonotypes between healthy human individuals. Study details: The donor group consisted of two women and three men, aged 18 to 49.

Study-wide results and limits: Clonotypes which were not shared had lower generation probabilities than clonotypes that all four donors shared.

Deep-level assay runs were performed. Method: immunoSEQ multiplex PCR; TCRdb's copy keeps in-frame clones and lacks some. The sample holds about 1 million clones; 60% to 80% are singletons and the top ten take roughly 1.5%. Remarks on this clone: Antigen specificity is unknown.

CDR1 and CDR2 (germline): SGHTA, FQGNSA. CDR3 length: 15 residues. Trimming shortened V by 3 bases and J by 5 bases, and 16 bases separated the two germline ends. The specimen was memory CD4+ T cells sorted from blood. Sample subset: CD45RA-negative fraction. The TCR sequence derives from a man aged 18 to 30 in good health. V is TRBV7-2 and J is TRBJ1-2; D is undetermined. The CDR3 sequence: CASSFSDMWEYGYTF. CDR3 sequence (DNA): TGTGCCAGCAGCTTTTCCGATATGTGGGAGTATGGCTACACCTTC. The variable domain in full, completed from reference TRBV7-2 and TRBJ1-2, reads GAGVSQSPSNKVTEKGKDVELRCDPISGHTALYWYRQSLGQGLEFLIYFQGNSAPDKSGLPSDRFSAERTGGSVSTLTIQRTQQEDSAVYLCASSFSDMWEYGYTFGSGTRLTVV.